The 18 T cell receptor beta chains listed next were all sequenced from one sample in a study of shared clonotypes between healthy human individuals. Produced via immunoSEQ multiplex PCR; TCRdb's table is partial and in-frame only. The table records about 1 million clones, approximately 68% of them present only once. Sequenced input: memory CD4+ T cells sorted from blood. Subset described: CD45RA-negative fraction. The source is a man between 18 and 35 years old in good health.

The chain is built from TRBV30 and TRBJ1-2; the D gene is possibly TRBD1 (5 bases). This CDR3 region has 15 residues. Germline lookup yields CDR1 GTSNPN and CDR2 SVGIG (reference sequence). With 5 bases removed from V and 5 bases from J, the gap between germline ends came to 21 bases. The CDR3 loop reads CAWVALGGLRYGYTF. The CDR3 DNA follows: TGTGCCTGGGTCGCTCTGGGGGGACTTCGGTATGGCTACACCTTC.

The chain combines TRBV5-1 with TRBJ2-7; a weak D match, TRBD1 (6 bases). The CDR3 extends over 15 amino acids. V was trimmed by 4 bases and J by 3 bases, leaving 17 bases between them. Germline V gene data show CDR1 as SGHRS and CDR2 as YFSETQ. This chain's CDR3 is CASSPDRIENYEQYF. The CDR3 DNA is TGCGCCAGCAGCCCGGACAGAATCGAAAACTACGAGCAGTACTTC.

The chain joins TRBV19 to TRBJ2-3, with 9 bases that match TRBD2. Trimming took 1 base from V and 5 from J; bases not matched to a gene: 4. Per germline, CDR1 LNHDA and CDR2 SQIVND (reference sequence). This CDR3 contains 15 residues. In DNA, the CDR3 is TGTGCCAGTAGTATAGTGAGCGGGGGGAGAGATACGCAGTATTTT. This sequence encodes CASSIVSGGRDTQYF.

Details on this clone: A read error may account for a junction end that differs from germline. CDR3 loop: CASREENYGYTF. CDR3 nucleotides: TGTGCCAGCAGGGAAGAAAACTATGGCTACACCTTC. This chain links TRBV2 with TRBJ1-2, with D unresolved. The germline gives CDR1 SNHLY, CDR2 FYNNEI. The CDR3 covers 12 residues.

The table lists this clone with a few counts. The chain employs TRBV5-5 and TRBJ1-1, with unresolved D. CDR3 length equals 11 residues. Trimming shortened V by 3 bases and J by 7 bases, and 7 bases separated the two germline ends. Germline CDR1 and CDR2: SGHKS and YYEKEE (reference sequence). The CDR3 region is CASSWRDEAFF. In DNA, the CDR3 is TGTGCCAGCAGCTGGCGGGATGAAGCTTTCTTT.

J is TRBJ2-7 and V is TRBV7-9, with D possibly TRBD1 on 5 matching bases. Trimming shortened V by 3 bases and J by 3 bases, and 18 bases separated the two germline ends. The germline CDR1 and CDR2 sequences are SEHNR and FQNEAQ (reference sequence). The CDR3 is 16 residues long. The CDR3 DNA sequence: TGTGCCAGCAGCTTGTTTCGACAGTCGGTCTACTACGAGCAGTACTTC. It encodes CASSLFRQSVYYEQYF.

Concerning this clone itself: The junction and the germline gene differ at one end; a read error may be behind it. The chain has TRBV7-9 and TRBJ2-7; D is undetermined. The germline gives CDR1 SEHNR, CDR2 FQNEAQ (reference sequence). This CDR3 is built from 15 residues. CDR3 nucleotide sequence: TGTGCCAGCAGATTAGCCCCGGGCTTCTCCTACGAGCAGTACTTC. It is translated as CASRLAPGFSYEQYF.

The CDR3 DNA sequence: TGTGCCATTTCCAGGGGAACGAACACCGGGGAGCTGTTTTTT. As protein: CAISRGTNTGELFF. This chain uses TRBV7-9 with TRBJ2-2; D perhaps matches TRBD1 (6 bases). CDR3 length: 14 residues. Germline CDR1 reads SEHNR; CDR2 reads FQNEAQ (reference sequence). V was pared by 10 bases and J by 0 bases, with 12 bases between.

This clone came up a few times. The gene calls are TRBV6-5 and TRBJ1-5; no clear D. V gave up 5 bases and J gave up 0 bases, with 11 bases separating them. Germline V gene lookup returns CDR1 MNHEY and CDR2 SVGAGI. The CDR3 consists of 15 residues. Here the CDR3 reads CASSLLGDSNQPQHF. CDR3 bases: TGTGCCAGCAGTCTACTGGGAGATAGCAATCAGCCCCAGCATTTT.

V gene TRBV28 combines with J gene TRBJ1-2; 8 bases fit TRBD1. The CDR3 has 15 amino acids. CDR1 is MDHEN, CDR2 SYDVKM, per germline. Trimming at V came to 3 bases and at J to 6 bases, leaving 9 bases not matched to a gene. CDR3 amino acids: CASSFRPGGGHGYTF. The CDR3 region has the DNA TGTGCCAGCAGTTTTCGTCCAGGGGGCGGACATGGCTACACCTTC.

This clone was detected only a few times. This chain joins TRBV10-2 and TRBJ2-2; no firm D call. V was cut by 2 bases and J by 6 bases, with 7 bases left in between. This CDR3 contains 13 residues. CDR1 is WSHSY and CDR2 is SAAADI in the germline V gene. CDR3 sequence: CASSERTAGELFF. In DNA form, the CDR3 reads TGCGCCAGCAGTGAGAGAACGGCCGGGGAGCTGTTTTTT.

The chain has TRBV28 and TRBJ2-3; TRBD1 aligns across 8 bases. Germline V lookup: CDR1 MDHEN, CDR2 SYDVKM. With 7 bases clipped from V and 4 bases from J, the junction kept 7 bases outside the gene matches. The CDR3 is 14 amino acids. Here the CDR3 DNA reads TGTGCCAGCACACAGGGGGATTGGGCAGATACGCAGTATTTT. Translation gives CASTQGDWADTQYF.

In its sample, this clone was seen a few times. The chain employs TRBV5-1 and TRBJ2-2; D is perhaps TRBD1 or TRBD2 (7 bases each). The CDR3 totals 14 residues. Deletions cut 5 bases from V and 3 bases from J, with 11 bases between. Per germline, CDR1 SGHRS and CDR2 YFSETQ. This chain's CDR3 is CASRSGTDTGELFF. The CDR3 DNA sequence: TGCGCCAGCAGAAGCGGGACAGACACCGGGGAGCTGTTTTTT.

CDR3 DNA sequence: TGTGCCAGCAGCCAAGACCTAGCGGGGACCACAGATACGCAGTATTTT. It specifies CASSQDLAGTTDTQYF. The rearrangement uses TRBV4-2 and TRBJ2-3; TRBD2 agrees at 9 bases. The CDR3 totals 16 residues. Germline V gene lookup returns CDR1 LGHNA and CDR2 YNFKEQ. Trimming took 0 bases from V and 2 from J; bases not matched to a gene: 3.

The chain couples TRBV7-2 to TRBJ2-1, with TRBD1 as a possible D gene (5 bases). CDR1 and CDR2 from the germline V gene are SGHTA and FQGNSA. Trimming took off 1 base at V and 6 bases at J, with 7 bases between the two ends. This CDR3 has 13 amino acids. The CDR3 is CASSLVGANEQFF. Written as DNA, the CDR3 is TGTGCCAGCAGCTTAGTAGGGGCCAATGAGCAGTTCTTC. Drawing the rest from reference TRBV7-2 and TRBJ2-1, the complete variable domain is GAGVSQSPSNKVTEKGKDVELRCDPISGHTALYWYRQSLGQGLEFLIYFQGNSAPDKSGLPSDRFSAERTGGSVSTLTIQRTQQEDSAVYLCASSLVGANEQFFGPGTRLTVL.

V is TRBV9 and J is TRBJ2-2, with a weak D call TRBD1 (5 bases). Germline CDR1 and CDR2: SGDLS and YYNGEE. The CDR3 runs to 16 residues. Trimming stripped 3 bases from V and 6 bases from J, with 18 bases between. The CDR3 loop is CASSARTPQGSGELFF. The CDR3 DNA sequence: TGTGCCAGCAGCGCCCGGACCCCGCAGGGTTCCGGGGAGCTGTTTTTT.

In DNA, the CDR3 is TGCGCCAGCGCTAGGTCCGAGACAGGGGTTTACGAGCAGTACTTC. Its translation is CASARSETGVYEQYF. The chain has TRBV5-1 and TRBJ2-5, with TRBD1 matching over 8 bases. The DNA end is more similar to TRBJ2-7, so the J call may be wrong. CDR3 length equals 15 residues. CDR1 and CDR2 from the germline V gene are SGHRS and YFSETQ.

Written as DNA, the CDR3 is TGTGCCAGCTCACCAGAGAGCGGGACCGTCGTCCATGAGCAGTTCTTC. This sequence encodes CASSPESGTVVHEQFF. The rearrangement links TRBV18 to TRBJ2-1; the match to TRBD2 covers 7 bases. CDR1 and CDR2 from the germline V gene are KGHSH and LQKENI. V lost 2 bases and J lost 8; bases outside the gene matches: 12. The CDR3 extends over 16 amino acids.